The 10 T cell receptor beta chains below come from one sample, sequenced in a study of T cells in Graves' hyperthyroidism and ophthalmopathy. From RNA transcripts, TCR beta CDR3 regions were amplified. TCR CDR3 underwent first-round RT-PCR with the HTBI primer set. TCRdb analysed the multiplex PCR reads with MiXCR anew, one entry per CDR3 protein. The sample has hundreds of thousands of distinct CDR3 sequences; more than 14% are singletons. Sequencing input: blood. These TCRs come from a woman aged 50 to 60 with Graves' ophthalmopathy.

This clonotype was recorded at least ten times. J is TRBJ1-5 and V is TRBV11-2, with TRBD1 as a possible D gene (5 bases). Germline CDR1 SGHAT, CDR2 FQNNGV. This CDR3 region has 15 residues. Trimming took 1 base from V and 3 from J, leaving 10 bases between them. The DNA of the CDR3 is TGTGCCAGCAGCTTAGGGGGCAATGTCAATCAGCCCCAGCATTTT. It yields the protein CASSLGGNVNQPQHF. The variable domain in full, with the rest retrieved from reference TRBV11-2 and TRBJ1-5, is EAGVAQSPRYKIIEKRQSVAFWCNPISGHATLYWYQQILGQGPKLLIQFQNNGVVDDSQLPKDRFSAERLKGVDSTLKIQPAKLEDSAVYLCASSLGGNVNQPQHFGDGTRLSIL.

The rearrangement joins TRBV6-5 to TRBJ1-6; D unresolved. The V gene's germline CDR1 is MNHEY and CDR2 SVGAGI. This CDR3 is 16 amino acids long. Trimming took off 2 bases at V and 1 base at J, with 9 bases between the two ends. The DNA for the CDR3 is TGTGCCAGCAGTTACGATGAGGCATCCTATAATTCACCCCTCCACTTT. This codes for CASSYDEASYNSPLHF.

This clonotype was counted a few times. The genes are TRBV6-2 or TRBV6-3 and TRBJ2-3, with 9 bases that match TRBD2. Germline V CDR1 and CDR2: MNHEY, SVGEGT. This CDR3 spans 15 amino acids. Trimming removed 1 base from V and 3 bases from J; junction bases left unmatched: 2. The CDR3 DNA reads as TGTGCCAGCAGTTACTGGCTAGCGGGAACAGATACGCAGTATTTT. Amino acids: CASSYWLAGTDTQYF.

This clonotype was detected ten times or more. This sequence joins TRBV7-3 and TRBJ2-1; tentative D call: TRBD2 (6 bases). This CDR3 has 15 residues. The germline V gene encodes CDR1 SGHTA and CDR2 FQGTGA. V lost 5 bases to trimming and J lost 10 bases, with 21 bases between them. Here the CDR3 reads CASSKRGGGDGEQFF. The DNA of the CDR3 is TGTGCCAGCAGCAAAAGAGGTGGAGGGGATGGGGAGCAGTTCTTC.

The chain employs TRBV20-1 and TRBJ2-7, with 10 positions matching TRBD1. The trim removed 1 base at V and 2 bases at J, leaving 5 bases unmatched. Germline CDR1 is DFQATT and CDR2 is SNEGSKA (reference sequence). The CDR3 loop spans 15 amino acids. CDR3 protein: CSARALGQGTYEQYF. CDR3 in DNA: TGCAGTGCTAGAGCCTTGGGACAGGGGACCTACGAGCAGTACTTC.

This clonotype was observed many times. The chain carries TRBV20-1 and TRBJ1-1; the D is unclear. Trimming stripped 0 bases from V and 1 base from J, with 3 bases between. This CDR3 contains 12 residues. Per germline, CDR1 DFQATT and CDR2 SNEGSKA (reference sequence). The CDR3 DNA reads as TGCAGTGCTAGAGATCCGAACACTGAAGCTTTCTTT. Protein sequence: CSARDPNTEAFF.

The CDR3 bases are TGCGCCAGCAGCCGGTTGCGGGAGCCCCCACGGCAAGCCAAAAACATTCAGTACTTC. Translating it yields CASSRLREPPRQAKNIQYF. V usage is TRBV5-1 and J usage is TRBJ2-4; 7 nucleotides align to TRBD2. Trimming took 4 bases from V and 0 from J; bases not matched to a gene: 16. The CDR3 consists of 19 residues. Germline CDR1 is SGHRS and CDR2 is YFSETQ.

This chain connects TRBV3-1 to TRBJ2-7; D is ambiguous. Trimming took 0 bases from V and 4 from J, leaving 13 bases between them. CDR1 is LGHDT, CDR2 YNNKEL, per germline (reference sequence). CDR3 size: 15 residues. The CDR3 DNA reads TGTGCCAGCAGCCAAGACTGGCAGAGTGGGTACGAGCAGTACTTC. This gives the protein CASSQDWQSGYEQYF.

This clonotype was counted only a few times. The chain's CDR3 is CAISVDRAYEQYF. The CDR3 nucleotides are TGTGCCATCAGTGTTGACAGGGCCTACGAGCAGTACTTC. The genes are TRBV10-3 and TRBJ2-7; 7 bases agree with TRBD1. The ends lost 4 bases at V and 2 bases at J; junction bases unmatched: 2. The germline CDR1 and CDR2 sequences are ENHRY and SYGVKD. The length of the CDR3 is 13 residues.

This clonotype was seen more than once but under ten times. The rearrangement uses TRBV12-3 or TRBV12-4 and TRBJ2-7, with 8 positions matching TRBD2. The CDR3 contains 16 residues. Trimming took 5 bases from V and 4 from J; bases not matched to a gene: 13. The CDR3 loop is CASSRYSGTTFYEQYF. The CDR3 DNA is TGTGCCAGCAGTCGGTATAGCGGGACAACCTTTTACGAGCAGTACTTC.